These 26 T cell receptor beta chains came from one sample sequenced in a study of blood T cells in healthy people across ages (dated by TCRdb to the mid-2010s). The library relied on 5' RACE. For sequencing, an Illumina HiSeq 2500 was employed. The second PCR ran for roughly 7 to 11 cycles and used a J-beta primer mix along with a sample-barcoded 5' primer. The public reads were run again by TCRdb, first through fastp at Q25 and then through MiXCR, and only productive beta chains were kept. Identical CDR3 protein sequences are pooled into one entry, listed with their most common genes and DNA. This sample holds over 1,300,000 distinct CDR3 sequences; approximately 63% were observed only once. The ten largest clones take up 6.7% of the sample. The sequenced sample was blood. Source of these receptors: a man between 18 and 35 years old in good health.

As for this clonotype: Being one base from a much bigger clone, this may be a read error. The chain has TRBV21-1 and TRBJ2-7; the table assigns TRBD1, which was not confirmed against the DNA. TRBV21-1 is marked as a pseudogene. This CDR3 has 16 amino acids. The CDR3 nucleotides are TGTACCAGCAGCAAATTGTCCAGGGACCTTGGCTACGAGCAGTACTTC. Translated, it gives CTSSKLSRDLGYEQYF.

J is TRBJ2-1 and V is TRBV7-2; tentatively, D is TRBD1 (5 bases). Germline CDR1 and CDR2: SGHTA and FQGNSA. The CDR3 sequence is 14 residues long. The V end lost 5 bases, the J end lost 6 bases, and 14 bases lay between the germline ends. The CDR3, as DNA: TGTGCCAGCAGCACAGGCGTGTGGTCCAATGAGCAGTTCTTC. Translating gives CASSTGVWSNEQFF.

The V and J genes are TRBV6-6 and TRBJ2-3, with a possible D match to TRBD2 (6 bases). In germline, CDR1 is MNHNY, CDR2 SVGAGI (reference sequence). The CDR3 has 13 amino acids. V gave up 8 bases and J gave up 0 bases, with 9 bases separating them. The DNA of the CDR3 is TGTGCCAGCTTACGGGGGAGCACAGATACGCAGTATTTT. It specifies CASLRGSTDTQYF.

The rearrangement uses TRBV28 and TRBJ2-1; D uncertain. With the DNA end fitting TRBJ2-7 better, the J assignment may be wrong. Germline CDR1 and CDR2: MDHEN and SYDVKM. The CDR3 runs 13 residues. CDR3 DNA: TGTGCCAGCAGTTCCGCCACTTACAATGAGCAGTACTTC. This encodes CASSSATYNEQYF.

V usage is TRBV20-1 and J usage is TRBJ2-7; D is uncertain. Germline CDR1 and CDR2: DFQATT and SNEGSKA (reference sequence). The CDR3 length is 14 residues. Trimming cost V 6 bases and J 1 base, with 16 bases left between them. The CDR3 spells CSAVDPEFSYEQYF. The DNA of the CDR3 is TGCAGTGCGGTAGATCCAGAGTTTTCCTACGAGCAGTACTTC.

This chain joins TRBV7-7 and TRBJ2-3, with a tentative D call TRBD2 (6 bases). The V end lost 6 bases, the J end lost 4 bases, and 14 bases lay between the germline ends. Per the germline V gene, CDR1 is SSHAT and CDR2 is FNYEAQ (reference sequence). The length of the CDR3 is 14 residues. The CDR3 bases are TGTGCCAGCAGTACGACTAGGAACGCAGATACGCAGTATTTT. Its protein is CASSTTRNADTQYF.

The chain employs TRBV3-1 and TRBJ2-7; TRBD2 matches at 8 bases. V gave up 2 bases and J gave up 6 bases; unmatched junction bases: 9. Germline V gives CDR1 LGHDT, CDR2 YNNKEL (reference sequence). The CDR3 has 15 residues. The CDR3 DNA sequence: TGTGCCAGCAGCCAACTTGACGGGAGGGGCCTCGAGCAGTACTTC. This gives the protein CASSQLDGRGLEQYF.

This clonotype was recorded a few times. This sequence joins TRBV12-3 or TRBV12-4 and TRBJ2-1; TRBD2 matches 9 bases. J gave up 8 bases and V 11 bases, and 19 bases lay outside the gene matches. The CDR3 is 16 amino acids. CDR3 nucleotides: TGTGCCGCGGGGCGGGGGGGCCTCTATGGAATCGATGAGCAGTTCTTC. Protein: CAAGRGGLYGIDEQFF.

As concerns this clonotype: Compared with germline, one end of the junction differs, possibly owing to a read error. The chain is built from TRBV4-2 and TRBJ2-1, with D unresolved. This CDR3 region has 16 residues. Per the germline V gene, CDR1 is LGHNA and CDR2 is YNFKEQ. The CDR3 DNA sequence: TGTGCCAGCAGCCAAGATTTCAGGAATCCATATAATGAGCGGTTCTTC. This codes for CASSQDFRNPYNERFF.

This clonotype has only one observation. The chain couples TRBV11-3 to TRBJ2-7; 8 positions match TRBD2. The germline CDR1 and CDR2 sequences are SGHNT and YENEEA. After removal of 6 bases from V and 5 bases from J, the junction contained 9 bases not matched to a gene. The CDR3 runs to 14 residues. CDR3 DNA sequence: TGTGCCAGCAGGAAACCCGGGACTAGTAACGAGCAGTACTTC. This gives the protein CASRKPGTSNEQYF.

J is TRBJ1-5 and V is TRBV5-1, with D tentatively TRBD1 (5 bases). Trimming took off 5 bases at V and 0 bases at J, with 12 bases between the two ends. CDR3 length equals 15 residues. Germline-derived CDR1 and CDR2 are SGHRS and YFSETQ. The CDR3 region has the DNA TGCGCCAGCAGACCGGACACGCATAGCAATCAGCCCCAGCATTTT. Translating it yields CASRPDTHSNQPQHF.

This clonotype was found a few times. This rearrangement joins TRBV5-1 to TRBJ2-7, with 11 bases that match TRBD2. The CDR3 has 17 residues. Germline CDR1 reads SGHRS; CDR2 reads YFSETQ. Germline trimming cut 0 bases from V and 3 bases from J; bases unmatched to any gene: 8. The CDR3 DNA is TGCGCCAGCAGCTTGGAGGCCGGTGGACTAGCGGGCTACGAGCAGTACTTC. Protein sequence: CASSLEAGGLAGYEQYF.

There are a few counts of this clonotype. The V and J genes are TRBV29-1 and TRBJ1-6, with TRBD1 identical over 7 bases. V lost 7 bases, J lost 10 bases, and 10 bases stayed unmatched. The V gene's germline CDR1 is SQVTM and CDR2 ANQGSEA. CDR3 length equals 13 residues. The CDR3 nucleotides read TGCAGCGCCCGGGACAGATCAGGGTCACCCCTCCACTTT. It is translated as CSARDRSGSPLHF.

V is TRBV4-1 and J is TRBJ1-2, with unresolved D. Trimming removed 3 bases from V and 5 bases from J, with 7 bases in between. This CDR3 spans 12 amino acids. Germline loops: CDR1 MGHRA, CDR2 YSYEKL. This CDR3 reads CASSHRQYGYTF. The CDR3 DNA follows: TGCGCCAGCAGCCATCGGCAGTATGGCTACACCTTC.

This clonotype occurred a few times. The genes are TRBV10-2 and TRBJ1-5, with D perhaps TRBD1 (5 bases). Trimming took 2 bases from V and 5 from J, leaving 13 bases between them. The length of the CDR3 is 15 residues. Germline values: CDR1 WSHSY, CDR2 SAAADI. For the CDR3, the DNA is TGCGCCAGCAGTGAGCCCACAGGACTTTATCAGCCCCAGCATTTT. It encodes CASSEPTGLYQPQHF.

Worth noting for this clonotype: A much larger clone sits a single nucleotide away, making a read error possible. V gene TRBV4-1 combines with J gene TRBJ2-1, with no clear D. This CDR3 region has 13 residues. Germline CDR1 MGHRA, CDR2 YSYEKL. CDR3 protein: CAGSQENYNEQFF. The CDR3 DNA is TGCGCCGGCAGCCAAGAGAATTACAATGAGCAGTTCTTC.

The chain carries TRBV4-1 and TRBJ1-2, with D maybe TRBD1 (6 bases). CDR3 length equals 15 residues. Trimming pared 4 bases from V and 0 bases from J, leaving 12 bases between. Germline V CDR1 and CDR2: MGHRA, YSYEKL. The CDR3 loop is CASSPTQGANYGYTF. CDR3 bases: TGCGCCAGCAGCCCCACACAGGGAGCTAACTATGGCTACACCTTC.

This CDR3 is CASSFGWRDPSGYTF. The DNA for the CDR3 is TGTGCCAGCAGTTTCGGCTGGAGGGACCCGAGCGGCTACACCTTC. The chain carries TRBV6-5 and TRBJ1-2; weak D call: TRBD1 (5 bases). From germline, CDR1 is MNHEY and CDR2 SVGAGI. This CDR3 has 15 amino acids. Trimming pared 4 bases from V and 8 bases from J, leaving 20 bases between.

V and J are TRBV3-1 and TRBJ2-2; D may be TRBD1 or TRBD2 (5 bases each). CDR1 is LGHDT and CDR2 is YNNKEL in the germline V gene (reference sequence). The CDR3 covers 16 residues. Trimming pared 11 bases from V and 5 bases from J, leaving 24 bases between. CDR3 nucleotides: TGTGCCGTCGGGGCCAGCAGCCAGACGCCGACCGGGGAGCTGTTTTTT. Translating gives CAVGASSQTPTGELFF.

V gene TRBV4-1 combines with J gene TRBJ2-1; the match to TRBD2 covers 9 bases. Germline loops: CDR1 MGHRA, CDR2 YSYEKL. The CDR3 covers 15 residues. The V and J ends lost 1 base and 6 bases, in that order; junction bases with no gene match: 4. Here the CDR3 DNA reads TGCGCCAGCAGCCAAGTGGGACTAGCAGTCAATGAGCAGTTCTTC. Translating it yields CASSQVGLAVNEQFF.

The chain's CDR3 is CSVVGGSIYNEQFF. The CDR3 nucleotides read TGCAGCGTTGTTGGCGGGTCCATCTACAATGAGCAGTTCTTC. This chain joins TRBV29-1 and TRBJ2-1; tentative D call: TRBD2 (5 bases). The germline V and J ends were trimmed by 4 bases and 3 bases, with 13 bases remaining between them. Germline V gene sequence: CDR1 SQVTM, CDR2 ANQGSEA. The CDR3 covers 14 residues.

The chain links TRBV20-1 to TRBJ1-4; D gene ambiguous. Germline V CDR1 and CDR2: DFQATT, SNEGSKA (reference sequence). There are 13 residues in the CDR3. The V end was cut by 3 bases, the J end by 10 bases, with 15 bases between. CDR3: CSARRAHPGKLFF. In DNA form, the CDR3 reads TGCAGTGCTAGGAGGGCTCACCCAGGAAAACTGTTTTTT.

This chain uses TRBV9 with TRBJ1-1; 7 positions match TRBD1. With 4 bases clipped from V and 7 bases from J, the junction kept 7 bases outside the gene matches. Germline lookup yields CDR1 SGDLS and CDR2 YYNGEE. This CDR3 has 13 amino acids. The CDR3 loop is CASSPDRAGEAFF. CDR3 coding DNA: TGTGCCAGCAGCCCAGACAGGGCTGGTGAAGCTTTCTTT.

The chain uses TRBV20-1 and TRBJ2-1; TRBD2 aligns across 7 bases. Losses at the gene ends were 3 bases for V and 6 bases for J; bases not matched to a gene: 5. CDR3 length: 13 amino acids. CDR1 DFQATT and CDR2 SNEGSKA come from the germline V gene (reference sequence). CDR3 sequence: CSARKRESNEQFF. The CDR3 coding sequence is TGCAGTGCTAGGAAGCGGGAATCCAATGAGCAGTTCTTC.

The chain is built from TRBV20-1 and TRBJ2-6; TRBD1 agrees at 8 bases. CDR1 and CDR2 (germline): DFQATT, SNEGSKA (reference sequence). This CDR3 is built from 16 residues. Trimming at V came to 3 bases and at J to 1 base, leaving 5 bases not matched to a gene. The DNA for the CDR3 is TGCAGTGCTAGGGGACAGGAAATTTCTGGGGCCAACGTCCTGACTTTC. It specifies CSARGQEISGANVLTF.

The V gene is TRBV7-6, the J gene TRBJ2-1, with unresolved D. Germline V gene data show CDR1 as SGHVS and CDR2 as FNYEAQ. The ends were cut back, 2 bases at V and 6 bases at J, with 11 bases in the middle. The CDR3 spans 14 residues. DNA for the CDR3: TGTGCCAGCAGCTTAACAGTAGAGTCCAATGAGCAGTTCTTC. Its translation is CASSLTVESNEQFF.